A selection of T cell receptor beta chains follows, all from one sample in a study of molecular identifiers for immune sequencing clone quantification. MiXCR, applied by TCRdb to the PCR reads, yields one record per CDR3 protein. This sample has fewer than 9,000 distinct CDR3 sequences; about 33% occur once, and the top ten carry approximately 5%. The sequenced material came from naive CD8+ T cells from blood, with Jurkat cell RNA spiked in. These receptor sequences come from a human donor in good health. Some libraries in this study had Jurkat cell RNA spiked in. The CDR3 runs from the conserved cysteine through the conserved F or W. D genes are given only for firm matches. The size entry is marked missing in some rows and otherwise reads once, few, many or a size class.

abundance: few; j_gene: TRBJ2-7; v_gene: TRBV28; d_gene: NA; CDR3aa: CASIPGGTYSYEQYF; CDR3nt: TGTGCCAGCATCCCGGGCGGGACTTACTCCTACGAGCAGTACTTC
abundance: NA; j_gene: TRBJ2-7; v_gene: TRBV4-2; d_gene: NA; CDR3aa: CASSQDPAGYEQYF; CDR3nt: TGTGCCAGCAGCCAAGATCCCGCGGGTTACGAGCAGTACTTC
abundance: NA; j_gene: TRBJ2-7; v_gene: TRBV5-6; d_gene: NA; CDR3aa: CASSPGTAYEQNF; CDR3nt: TGTGCCAGCAGCCCCGGGACGGCATACGAGCAGAACTTC
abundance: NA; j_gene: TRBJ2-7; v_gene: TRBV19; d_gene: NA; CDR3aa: CASSIAERNYEQYF; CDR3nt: TGTGCCAGTAGTATAGCGGAGCGAAACTACGAGCAGTACTTC
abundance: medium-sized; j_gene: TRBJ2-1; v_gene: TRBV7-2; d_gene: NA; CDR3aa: CASSLVGTEQFF; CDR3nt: TGTGCCAGCAGCTTAGTAGGGACCGAGCAGTTCTTC
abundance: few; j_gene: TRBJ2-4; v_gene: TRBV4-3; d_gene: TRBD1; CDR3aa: CASSQTSAGGSMLLGNIQYF; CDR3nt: TGCGCCAGCAGCCAAACGTCGGCAGGGGGCTCCATGTTGCTCGGAAACATTCAGTACTTC
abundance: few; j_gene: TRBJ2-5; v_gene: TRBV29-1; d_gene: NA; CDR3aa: CSVWGGTETQYF; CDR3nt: TGCAGCGTTTGGGGTGGAACGGAGACCCAGTACTTC
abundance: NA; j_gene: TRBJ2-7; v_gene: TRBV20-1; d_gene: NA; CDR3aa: CSTARKSPTYEQYF; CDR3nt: TGCAGTACTGCCAGGAAGTCCCCTACCTACGAGCAGTACTTC
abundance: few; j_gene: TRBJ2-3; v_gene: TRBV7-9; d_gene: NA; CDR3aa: CASQGRADTQYF; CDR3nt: TGTGCCTCCCAAGGAAGGGCAGATACGCAGTATTTT
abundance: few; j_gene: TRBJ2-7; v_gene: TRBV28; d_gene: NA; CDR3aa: CASRGPRGYEQYF; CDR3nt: TGTGCCAGCAGAGGCCCCCGAGGGTACGAGCAGTACTTC
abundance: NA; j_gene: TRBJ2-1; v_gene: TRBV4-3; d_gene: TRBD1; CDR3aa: CASSQGQGDYNEQFF; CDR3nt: TGCGCCAGCAGCCAGGGACAGGGAGATTACAATGAGCAGTTCTTC
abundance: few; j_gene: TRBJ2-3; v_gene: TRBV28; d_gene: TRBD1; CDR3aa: CASSYGTGEPDTQYF; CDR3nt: TGTGCCAGCAGTTACGGGACAGGGGAACCAGATACGCAGTATTTT
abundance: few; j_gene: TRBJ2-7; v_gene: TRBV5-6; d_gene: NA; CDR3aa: CASSLAPSGEQYF; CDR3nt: TGTGCCAGCAGCTTGGCGCCGAGCGGAGAGCAGTACTTC
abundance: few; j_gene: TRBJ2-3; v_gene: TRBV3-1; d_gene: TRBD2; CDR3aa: CASSHSGRWADTQYF; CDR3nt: TGTGCCAGCAGCCATAGCGGGAGGTGGGCAGATACGCAGTATTTT
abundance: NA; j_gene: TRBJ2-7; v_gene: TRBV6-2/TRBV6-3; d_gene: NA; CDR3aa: CASSYLDYYEQYF; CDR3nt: TGTGCCAGCAGTTACCTGGACTACTACGAGCAGTACTTC
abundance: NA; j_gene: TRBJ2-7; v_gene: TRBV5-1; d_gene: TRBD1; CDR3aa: CASSSTGPDYEQYF; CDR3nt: TGCGCCAGCAGCTCGACAGGGCCCGACTACGAGCAGTACTTC
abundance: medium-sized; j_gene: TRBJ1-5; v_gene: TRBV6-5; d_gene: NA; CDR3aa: CASSPGQPTRPQHF; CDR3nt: TGTGCCAGCAGCCCCGGACAGCCAACAAGGCCCCAGCATTTT
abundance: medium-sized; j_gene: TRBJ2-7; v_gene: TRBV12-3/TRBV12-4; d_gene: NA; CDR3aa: CASSGWGEQYF; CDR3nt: TGTGCCAGCAGTGGATGGGGCGAGCAGTACTTC
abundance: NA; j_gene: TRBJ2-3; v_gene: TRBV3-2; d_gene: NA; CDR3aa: CASSLCGRPTDTQYF; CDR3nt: TGTGCCAGCAGCCTGTGCGGGAGGCCCACAGATACGCAGTATTTT
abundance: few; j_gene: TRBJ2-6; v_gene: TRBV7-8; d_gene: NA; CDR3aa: CASLGGSGANVLTF; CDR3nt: TGTGCCAGCCTCGGCGGCTCTGGGGCCAACGTCCTGACTTTC
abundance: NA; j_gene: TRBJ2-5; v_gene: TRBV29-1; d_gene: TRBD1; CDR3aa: CSVARTGGEGETQYF; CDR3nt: TGCAGCGTTGCCCGGACAGGGGGCGAGGGGGAGACCCAGTACTTC
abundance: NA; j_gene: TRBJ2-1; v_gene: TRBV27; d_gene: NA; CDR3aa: CASSPSPGLYEQFF; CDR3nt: TGTGCCAGCAGTCCCTCCCCGGGCTTGTATGAGCAGTTCTTC
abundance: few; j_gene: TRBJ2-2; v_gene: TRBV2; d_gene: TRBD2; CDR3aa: CASMRTSAGELFF; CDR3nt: TGTGCCAGCATGAGGACTAGCGCTGGGGAGCTGTTTTTT
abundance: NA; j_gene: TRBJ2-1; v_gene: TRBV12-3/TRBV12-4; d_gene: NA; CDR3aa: CASSFIDNEQFF; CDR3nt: TGTGCCAGCAGTTTTATAGACAATGAGCAGTTCTTC
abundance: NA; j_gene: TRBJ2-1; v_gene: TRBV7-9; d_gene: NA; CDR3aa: CASSLTANNEQFF; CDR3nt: TGTGCCAGCAGCTTAACTGCGAACAATGAGCAGTTCTTC
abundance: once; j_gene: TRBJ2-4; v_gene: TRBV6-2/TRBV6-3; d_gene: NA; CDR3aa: CASEGPGPVKNIQYF; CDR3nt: TGTGCCAGCGAGGGGCCGGGACCCGTAAAAAACATTCAGTACTTC
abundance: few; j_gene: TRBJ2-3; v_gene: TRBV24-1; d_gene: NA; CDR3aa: CATSGRAYSTDTQYF; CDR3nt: TGTGCCACCAGTGGAAGGGCGTACAGCACAGATACGCAGTATTTT
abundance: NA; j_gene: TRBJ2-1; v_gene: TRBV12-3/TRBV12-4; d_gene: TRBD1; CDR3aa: CATRQGPYNEQFF; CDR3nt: TGTGCCACCCGACAGGGCCCCTACAATGAGCAGTTCTTC
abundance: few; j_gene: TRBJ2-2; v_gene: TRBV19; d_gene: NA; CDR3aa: CASSPRDLRNTGELFF; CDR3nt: TGTGCCAGTAGCCCCCGGGACTTACGGAACACCGGGGAGCTGTTTTTT
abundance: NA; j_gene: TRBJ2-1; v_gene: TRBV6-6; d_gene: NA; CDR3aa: CASRWVVEQFF; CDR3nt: TGTGCCAGTCGGTGGGTTGTCGAGCAGTTCTTC
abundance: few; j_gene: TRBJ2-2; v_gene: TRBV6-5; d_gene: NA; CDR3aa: CASSLMANTGELFF; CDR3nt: TGTGCCAGCAGTTTGATGGCGAACACCGGGGAGCTGTTTTTT
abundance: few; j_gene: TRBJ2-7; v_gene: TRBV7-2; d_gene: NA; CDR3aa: CASSLERTPSYEQYF; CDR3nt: TGTGCCAGCAGCTTAGAGCGGACACCCTCCTACGAGCAGTACTTC
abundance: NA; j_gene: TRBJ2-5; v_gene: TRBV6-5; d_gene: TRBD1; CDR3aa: CASSYSRGPQETQYF; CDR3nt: TGTGCCAGCAGTTACTCCAGGGGGCCCCAAGAGACCCAGTACTTC
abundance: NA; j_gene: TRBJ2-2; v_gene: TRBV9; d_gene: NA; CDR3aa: CASSQMVAASGELFF; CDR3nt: TGTGCCAGCAGCCAAATGGTAGCAGCGTCCGGGGAGCTGTTTTTT
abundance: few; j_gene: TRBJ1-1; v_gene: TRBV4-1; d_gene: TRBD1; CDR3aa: CASSQVPGQGMNTEAFF; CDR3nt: TGCGCCAGCAGCCAAGTTCCCGGACAGGGTATGAACACTGAAGCTTTCTTT